Below are 27 T cell receptor beta chains sequenced from a single sample in a study of T cell responses to AZD1222 COVID-19 vaccine. Produced via immunoSEQ multiplex PCR; TCRdb's table is partial and in-frame only. The sample lists roughly 130,000 clones, about 90% occurring once. The source was peripheral blood, collected on day 0 of AZD1222 vaccination. These receptors were taken from an adult in good health.

The V and J genes are TRBV15 and TRBJ1-2, with no clear D. The V end was cut by 0 bases, the J end by 4 bases, with 18 bases between. Per the germline V gene, CDR1 is LNHNV and CDR2 is YYDKDF (reference sequence). The CDR3 totals 17 residues. For the CDR3, the DNA is TGTGCCACCAGCAGAGATCGGACCGACGGTCGTTCCTATGGCTACACCTTC. Amino acids: CATSRDRTDGRSYGYTF.

This chain connects TRBV2 to TRBJ1-2, with a possible D match to TRBD1 (5 bases). V was trimmed by 9 bases and J by 4 bases, leaving 18 bases between them. This CDR3 has 14 amino acids. CDR1 and CDR2 from the germline V gene are SNHLY and FYNNEI. Here the CDR3 reads CASGPRGLGYGYTF. In nucleotides, the CDR3 is TGTGCCAGTGGCCCCCGGGGACTAGGCTATGGCTACACCTTC.

V is TRBV24-1 and J is TRBJ1-4; 12 positions match TRBD1. Germline assignment: CDR1 KGHDR and CDR2 SFDVKD. The CDR3 loop spans 16 amino acids. J gave up 7 bases and V 5 bases, and 7 bases lay outside the gene matches. In DNA, the CDR3 is TGTGCCACCAGTGGCGGATGGGGACAGGGGGCTGAAAAACTGTTTTTT. Its translation: CATSGGWGQGAEKLFF.

The genes are TRBV3-1 (or the pseudogene TRBV3-2) and TRBJ1-6; D uncertain. The germline CDR1 and CDR2 sequences are LGHDT and YNNKEL (reference sequence). With 2 bases removed from V and 15 bases from J, the gap between germline ends came to 11 bases. The CDR3 runs to 12 residues. The CDR3 region is CASSQTRGSLHF. CDR3 in DNA: TGTGCCAGCAGCCAAACCCGCGGAAGCCTCCACTTT.

The V and J genes are TRBV5-4 and TRBJ2-7, with 9 nucleotides matching TRBD1. Losses at the gene ends were 4 bases for V and 1 base for J; bases not matched to a gene: 6. The germline V gene encodes CDR1 SGHNT and CDR2 YYREEE (reference sequence). This CDR3 comprises 15 residues. CDR3 loop: CASSRTGTGSYEQYV. CDR3 DNA: TGTGCCAGCAGCCGTACCGGGACAGGGTCCTACGAGCAGTACGTC.

This chain connects TRBV18 to TRBJ2-1; 10 bases are a match to TRBD2. J gave up 7 bases and V 3 bases, and 6 bases lay outside the gene matches. Germline-derived CDR1 and CDR2 are KGHSH and LQKENI. The CDR3 is 15 residues long. This chain's CDR3 is CASSPEAGGWNEQFF. CDR3 sequence (DNA): TGTGCCAGCTCACCTGAAGCGGGGGGGTGGAATGAGCAGTTCTTC.

This rearrangement joins TRBV28 to TRBJ1-5, with D perhaps matching TRBD1 (5 bases). CDR3 size: 14 residues. From germline, CDR1 is MDHEN and CDR2 SYDVKM. V gave up 0 bases and J gave up 7 bases, with 10 bases separating them. The CDR3 protein is CASSLWGGGQPQHF. CDR3 DNA sequence: TGTGCCAGCAGTTTATGGGGGGGTGGCCAGCCCCAGCATTTT.

This rearrangement joins TRBV11-2 to TRBJ1-2, with a tentative D call TRBD1 (5 bases). CDR1 and CDR2 from the germline V gene are SGHAT and FQNNGV. The length of the CDR3 is 12 residues. Trimming took off 4 bases at V and 6 bases at J, with 9 bases between the two ends. CDR3 DNA sequence: TGTGCCAGCAGCTCCGAGGGGAATGGCTACACCTTC. This sequence encodes CASSSEGNGYTF. Variable domain in full (rest from reference TRBV11-2 and TRBJ1-2): EAGVAQSPRYKIIEKRQSVAFWCNPISGHATLYWYQQILGQGPKLLIQFQNNGVVDDSQLPKDRFSAERLKGVDSTLKIQPAKLEDSAVYLCASSSEGNGYTFGSGTRLTVV.

The V call is TRBV6-5, the J call TRBJ1-2; perhaps TRBD1 as D (5 bases). CDR1 and CDR2 from the germline V gene are MNHEY and SVGAGI. The germline V and J ends were trimmed by 2 bases and 4 bases, with 8 bases remaining between them. The CDR3 contains 13 residues. CDR3 sequence reads: CASSYDGTYGYTF. The CDR3 DNA is TGTGCCAGCAGTTACGACGGGACCTATGGCTACACCTTC.

The chain carries TRBV18 and TRBJ1-2; D is undetermined. The CDR3 consists of 14 residues. CDR1 is KGHSH and CDR2 is LQKENI in the germline V gene. Trimming stripped 2 bases from V and 4 bases from J, with 11 bases between. CDR3 DNA: TGTGCCAGCTCACCAGGCCAGACGGCCTATGGCTACACCTTC. This codes for CASSPGQTAYGYTF. Combining the CDR3 with reference TRBV18 and TRBJ1-2 gives the whole variable domain NAGVMQNPRHLVRRRGQEARLRCSPMKGHSHVYWYRQLPEEGLKFMVYLQKENIIDESGMPKERFSAEFPKEGPSILRIQQVVRGDSAAYFCASSPGQTAYGYTFGSGTRLTVV.

The chain couples TRBV27 to TRBJ1-6; possible D gene TRBD1, 6 bases. Trimming pared 1 base from V and 15 bases from J, leaving 19 bases between. The CDR3 has 15 amino acids. Looked up from germline, CDR1 is MNHEY and CDR2 is SMNVEV (reference sequence). The CDR3 sequence: CASSLWPGTPFGLHF. The CDR3 DNA reads TGTGCCAGCAGTTTATGGCCCGGGACACCTTTTGGCCTCCACTTT.

This chain links TRBV27 with TRBJ1-6; D gene unclear. The germline V and J ends were trimmed by 7 bases and 0 bases, with 10 bases remaining between them. Germline V lookup: CDR1 MNHEY, CDR2 SMNVEV (reference sequence). The CDR3 consists of 15 residues. CDR3 DNA sequence: TGTGCCAGCACCCTCTCTAGCTCCTATAATTCACCCCTCCACTTT. Its translation: CASTLSSSYNSPLHF.

The chain employs TRBV6-1 and TRBJ2-1; 12 bases are shared with TRBD2. Germline CDR1 MNHNS, CDR2 SASEGT. The CDR3 contains 17 residues. J lost 7 bases, V lost 3 bases, and 10 bases had no gene match. CDR3 bases: TGTGCCAGCAGTGACTTTGGACTAGCGGGGACCGGGAATGAGCAGTTCTTC. Translating it yields CASSDFGLAGTGNEQFF.

This chain joins TRBV6-1 and TRBJ1-6; D is perhaps TRBD1 (5 bases). This CDR3 is built from 16 residues. V lost 2 bases to trimming and J lost 5 bases, with 13 bases between them. CDR1 and CDR2 (germline): MNHNS, SASEGT. In DNA form, the CDR3 reads TGTGCCAGCAGTGAACAGGGAACTAACAATAATTCACCCCTCCACTTT. This encodes CASSEQGTNNNSPLHF.

V and J are TRBV18 and TRBJ1-5; the D is unclear. The V and J ends lost 3 bases and 0 bases respectively, with 9 bases between them. There are 15 residues in the CDR3. Germline V CDR1 and CDR2: KGHSH, LQKENI. The CDR3 loop is CASSPLSDSNQPQHF. For the CDR3, the DNA is TGTGCCAGCTCACCCTTATCTGATAGCAATCAGCCCCAGCATTTT.

The V and J genes are TRBV6-5 and TRBJ1-2; 11 bases agree with TRBD1. The V segment lost 6 bases and the J segment 3 bases; nucleotides outside the gene matches: 3. CDR1 is MNHEY, CDR2 SVGAGI, per germline. The CDR3 has 14 amino acids. The CDR3 protein is CASSPGQGDYGYTF. The CDR3 coding sequence is TGTGCCAGCAGCCCGGGACAGGGGGACTATGGCTACACCTTC.

J is TRBJ2-2 and V is TRBV5-1, with D perhaps TRBD2 (6 bases). The CDR3 consists of 16 residues. Trimming pared 0 bases from V and 6 bases from J, leaving 15 bases between. The germline gives CDR1 SGHRS, CDR2 YFSETQ. The CDR3 loop reads CASSLVAGWDAGELFF. CDR3 coding DNA: TGCGCCAGCAGCTTGGTGGCGGGGTGGGACGCCGGGGAGCTGTTTTTT.

The chain couples TRBV19 to TRBJ1-4; a possible D gene is TRBD1 (5 bases). Per germline, CDR1 LNHDA and CDR2 SQIVND (reference sequence). The CDR3 runs to 14 residues. V was trimmed by 6 bases and J by 8 bases, leaving 16 bases between them. DNA for the CDR3: TGTGCCAGTAGCATGGGGGGGTTACGGGAAAAACTGTTTTTT. It encodes CASSMGGLREKLFF.

The gene calls are TRBV11-3 and TRBJ1-1, with D unclear. The CDR3 is made up of 13 amino acids. Trimming took 1 base from V and 7 from J, leaving 10 bases between them. CDR1 and CDR2 from the germline V gene are SGHNT and YENEEA. The CDR3 DNA reads TGTGCCAGCAGCTTAGGGGGTAACGGTGAAGCTTTCTTT. Protein product: CASSLGGNGEAFF.

The chain recombines TRBV6-2 or TRBV6-3 with TRBJ1-1; 8 nucleotides line up with TRBD1. The CDR3 length is 13 residues. The junction had 4 bases not matched to a gene; V was cut back by 6 bases and J by 4 bases. Germline lookup yields CDR1 MNHEY and CDR2 SVGEGT. The CDR3 protein is CASSRQGPTEAFF. The DNA for the CDR3 is TGTGCCAGCAGCCGACAGGGGCCCACTGAAGCTTTCTTT.

This chain links TRBV6-5 with TRBJ1-2, with unresolved D. V shed 2 bases and J shed 2 bases, with 6 bases lying between them. This CDR3 spans 13 amino acids. Germline values: CDR1 MNHEY, CDR2 SVGAGI. CDR3 in DNA: TGTGCCAGCAGTTACCGAAGGAACTATGGCTACACCTTC. Its protein product is CASSYRRNYGYTF.

This rearrangement joins TRBV7-3 to TRBJ1-2; the D gene is possibly TRBD1 (6 bases). The V end lost 5 bases, the J end lost 0 bases, and 16 bases lay between the germline ends. Germline values: CDR1 SGHTA, CDR2 FQGTGA. CDR3 length: 16 residues. The CDR3: CASSPGPNRANYGYTF. In DNA form, the CDR3 reads TGTGCCAGCAGCCCAGGTCCGAACAGGGCTAACTATGGCTACACCTTC. Variable domain in full (rest from reference TRBV7-3 and TRBJ1-2): GAGVSQTPSNKVTEKGKYVELRCDPISGHTALYWYRQSLGQGPEFLIYFQGTGAADDSGLPNDRFFAVRPEGSVSTLKIQRTERGDSAVYLCASSPGPNRANYGYTFGSGTRLTVV.

This clone was observed once. V and J are TRBV7-9 and TRBJ2-7, with D hard to call. The V gene's germline CDR1 is SEHNR and CDR2 FQNEAQ (reference sequence). This CDR3 region has 12 residues. Trimming removed 3 bases at V and 9 bases at J, with 12 bases between. The CDR3 DNA reads as TGTGCCAGCAGCTTCGAAGGTGGGGTGCAGTACTTC. Its translation is CASSFEGGVQYF.

This rearrangement joins TRBV7-6 to TRBJ2-3; D possibly corresponds to TRBD2 (5 bases). Germline assignment: CDR1 SGHVS and CDR2 FNYEAQ. This CDR3 has 14 amino acids. Trimming removed 0 bases at V and 6 bases at J, with 10 bases between. CDR3 residues: CASSLATGWDTQYF. The CDR3 region has the DNA TGTGCCAGCAGCTTAGCCACGGGATGGGATACGCAGTATTTT.

The genes are TRBV5-6 and TRBJ2-3; TRBD2 matches 10 bases. The germline CDR1 and CDR2 sequences are SGHDT and YYEEEE. With V trimmed by 4 bases and J by 6 bases, 11 bases remained unmatched. This CDR3 is built from 16 residues. The CDR3 DNA reads TGTGCCAGCAGCCCATTCCAGCGGGGGGGTTCGGATACGCAGTATTTT. Its translation: CASSPFQRGGSDTQYF.

The chain has TRBV5-1 and TRBJ2-3; 10 bases line up with TRBD1. V trimming: 4 bases; J trimming: 4 bases; junction bases outside the gene matches: 6. From germline, CDR1 is SGHRS and CDR2 YFSETQ. The CDR3 spans 15 residues. The CDR3 DNA is TGCGCCAGCAGCGGTCCGGGACAGGGGTCAGATACGCAGTATTTT. It yields the protein CASSGPGQGSDTQYF.

The chain joins TRBV5-1 to TRBJ1-1; D might be TRBD1 (6 bases). Germline CDR1 is SGHRS and CDR2 is YFSETQ. The CDR3 is 16 amino acids. The V and J ends lost 4 bases and 1 base respectively, with 17 bases between them. CDR3 in amino acids: CASSDYRARKNTEAFF. CDR3 sequence (DNA): TGCGCCAGCAGCGACTACAGGGCCCGAAAGAACACTGAAGCTTTCTTT.